The rows below give T cell receptor beta chains drawn from one sample of a study of beta chain features in type 1 diabetes. Assay: immunoSEQ multiplex PCR; the TCRdb copy retains only in-frame clones and omits some. The table shows 360,000 or so clones, with 20% occurring only once. Sample: naive CD4+ T cells from blood. The source is a woman under 30 in good health. The CDR3 runs from the conserved cysteine through the conserved F or W. Fields, in order: J gene, D gene, clone size, V gene, CDR3 DNA, CDR3 protein. D genes are given only for firm matches. Clone size is stated in some rows and not others, as once, few, many or a class when expanded.

TRBJ2-2	TRBD1	NA	TRBV6-5	TGTGCCAGCTCGGGACAGGGTCTGACCGGGGAGCTGTTTTTT	CASSGQGLTGELFF
TRBJ2-5	TRBD2	few	TRBV25-1	TGTGCCAGCGCGGGACTAGCGGGGGAGGAGACCCAGTACTTC	CASAGLAGEETQYF
TRBJ2-5	NA	NA	TRBV2	TGTGCCAGCAGCGGTGGAGGAGCCCAGTACTTC	CASSGGGAQYF
TRBJ2-1	TRBD1	NA	TRBV7-9	TGTGCCAGCAGCCCAGGGGGATCGAGGGAAGGGGAGCAGTTCTTC	CASSPGGSREGEQFF
TRBJ2-7	NA	NA	TRBV6-6	TGTGCCACCCTGGAGTCTACGGGCTACGAGCAGTACTTC	CATLESTGYEQYF
TRBJ2-1	NA	NA	TRBV9	TGTGCCAGCAGCCCCCGGACTAATCTTTTGGGGGATGAGCAGTTCTTC	CASSPRTNLLGDEQFF
TRBJ1-1	NA	few	TRBV7-9	TGTGCCAGCAGCGCCTTGGGGGCTGGCCCTTTCACTGAAGCTTTCTTT	CASSALGAGPFTEAFF
TRBJ2-2	NA	NA	TRBV11-2	TGTGCCAGCAGCTCCTTAGCCCGGGAGCTGTTTTTT	CASSSLARELFF
TRBJ2-2	NA	NA	TRBV27	TGTGCCAGCAGAAAACAGGGGGGGGTGAACACCGGGGAGCTGTTTTTT	CASRKQGGVNTGELFF
TRBJ2-1	TRBD2	few	TRBV11-2	TGTGCCAGCAGCTTAGGCGGGACTAGCGGTTACAATGAGCAGTTCTTC	CASSLGGTSGYNEQFF
TRBJ1-1	NA	few	TRBV9	TGTGCCAGCAGCGTAGTTCAGGGAGGAACTGAAGCTTTCTTT	CASSVVQGGTEAFF
TRBJ2-3	TRBD2	NA	TRBV5-1	TGCGCCAGCAGCCACCTTGGGACTAGCGGGCCCACAGATACGCAGTATTTT	CASSHLGTSGPTDTQYF
TRBJ2-5	TRBD1	NA	TRBV30	TGTGCCTGGACGGACAGGGGACCCTTTAGGGAGACCCAGTACTTC	CAWTDRGPFRETQYF
TRBJ2-7	TRBD2	NA	TRBV14	TGTGCCAGCAGCCGCACTCTCGGGCTAGCGGGGATCCTTTCCTACGAGCAGTACTTC	CASSRTLGLAGILSYEQYF
TRBJ1-1	TRBD1	NA	TRBV19	TGTGCCAGTAGTATTACAGGGGAACGGGTGAACACTGAAGCTTTCTTT	CASSITGERVNTEAFF
TRBJ1-6	NA	few	TRBV7-8	TGTGCCAGCAGCCCGCTGGCAGGTTTGCGTTCACCCCTCCACTTT	CASSPLAGLRSPLHF
TRBJ2-3	TRBD1	few	TRBV5-1	TGCGCCAGCGCAACAGGGGGCGCGACGGATACGCAGTATTTT	CASATGGATDTQYF
TRBJ2-2	TRBD2	NA	TRBV11-1	TGTGCCAGCCGCACGGGGGGCGGGGAGCTGTTTTTT	CASRTGGGELFF
TRBJ2-2	NA	NA	TRBV2	TGTGCCAGCACAAGAGAGAACACCGGGGAGCTGTTTTTT	CASTRENTGELFF
TRBJ1-1	NA	NA	TRBV25-1	TGTGCCAGCAGTGAGCGGGAACAGTTAGTGAACACTGAAGCTTTCTTT	CASSEREQLVNTEAFF
TRBJ2-1	NA	NA	TRBV13	TGTGCCAGCAGCTGGACTTCTAGCTCCTACAATGAGCAGTTCTTC	CASSWTSSSYNEQFF
TRBJ1-2	NA	NA	TRBV29-1	TGCAGCGTAGGGGGAGGGATAAAGAGTAACTATGGCTACACCTTC	CSVGGGIKSNYGYTF
TRBJ2-3	NA	few	TRBV2	TGTGCCAGCCTCAGCGCCGCGGATACGCAGTATTTT	CASLSAADTQYF
TRBJ2-1	TRBD2	few	TRBV9	TGTGCCAGCAGCCCTAGCGGGAGTACCTACAATGAGCAGTTCTTC	CASSPSGSTYNEQFF
TRBJ2-7	NA	NA	TRBV30	TGTGCCTGGAGTCTTACTCGCTACGAGCAGTACTTC	CAWSLTRYEQYF
TRBJ2-7	TRBD1	NA	TRBV10-3	TGTGCCATCACCAGGACAGGAAAAGGGGAGCAGTACTTC	CAITRTGKGEQYF